This T cell receptor (beta chain) was sequenced in a study of blood T cell repertoires in COVID-19. On the study more broadly: Material from acute and convalescent COVID-19 was sourced from the United States, Italy and Spain. The cDNA or gDNA used as material had been derived from T cells, B-cell-depleted T cells, or PBMCs.

This table comes from immunoSEQ multiplex PCR, and its TCRdb copy is limited to in-frame clones, with some not included. The profile shows 310,000 or so clones, around 86% of them singletons. Germline CDR1 and CDR2: LGHNA and YNFKEQ. V lost 4 bases and J lost 3, with 10 bases in between. CDR3 size: 13 residues. The V call is TRBV4-2, the J call TRBJ2-7; tentatively, D is TRBD2 (5 bases). This TCR was recovered from a man aged 65 to 85 with acute or convalescent COVID-19. Sequenced input: peripheral blood. The chain's CDR3 is CASSRYSGYEQYF. Here the CDR3 DNA reads TGTGCCAGCAGCCGGTACAGCGGCTACGAGCAGTACTTC.